Shown below are 31 T cell receptor beta chains from a single sample sequenced in a study of shared clonotypes between healthy human individuals. The table came from immunoSEQ multiplex PCR; TCRdb's copy has only in-frame clones and leaves some out. The sample records 980,000 or so clones, 70% to 85% being singletons. Sequenced sample: memory CD4+ T cells sorted from blood. The subset denotes: CD45RA-negative fraction. These receptors came from a man aged 18-30 years in good health.

This clone was recorded a few times. The chain carries TRBV5-5 and TRBJ1-2, with 8 bases matching TRBD1. CDR1 and CDR2 (germline): SGHKS, YYEKEE (reference sequence). With V trimmed by 0 bases and J by 5 bases, 3 bases remained unmatched. The CDR3 totals 14 residues. CDR3 amino acids: CASSLAQGAYGYTF. The CDR3 nucleotides are TGTGCCAGCAGCTTGGCTCAGGGGGCTTATGGCTACACCTTC.

This clone was seen a few times. V gene TRBV7-8 combines with J gene TRBJ1-6; 7 positions agree with TRBD1. The V gene end was trimmed by 5 bases and the J gene end by 4 bases; junction bases not matched to a gene: 8. The CDR3 extends over 16 amino acids. Germline values: CDR1 SGHVS, CDR2 FQNEAQ. In DNA, the CDR3 is TGTGCCAGCAGCCTCCCCTCCAGGGGGTATAATTCACCCCTCCACTTT. It yields the protein CASSLPSRGYNSPLHF.

J is TRBJ2-7 and V is TRBV28; 7 nucleotides align to TRBD2. With 8 bases clipped from V and 2 bases from J, the junction kept 6 bases outside the gene matches. This CDR3 is built from 13 residues. Germline CDR1 and CDR2: MDHEN and SYDVKM. The CDR3 DNA sequence: TGTGCCAGCTCTGGCGGGGGAACCTACGAGCAGTACTTC. It yields the protein CASSGGGTYEQYF.

This chain joins TRBV6-1 and TRBJ1-5; no clear D. CDR3 length: 13 amino acids. Trimming removed 8 bases at V and 0 bases at J, with 8 bases between. The germline gives CDR1 MNHNS, CDR2 SASEGT. CDR3 residues: CASSAFSNQPQHF. Written as DNA, the CDR3 is TGTGCCAGCTCGGCCTTTAGCAATCAGCCCCAGCATTTT.

The J gene is TRBJ1-1, the V gene TRBV19; 9 nucleotides match TRBD1. Germline V lookup: CDR1 LNHDA, CDR2 SQIVND (reference sequence). The CDR3 contains 16 residues. Germline trimming cut 9 bases from V and 4 bases from J; bases unmatched to any gene: 15. In DNA, the CDR3 is TGTGCCAGACTTAGGGACAGGGAAACAACGGGCACTGAAGCTTTCTTT. It yields the protein CARLRDRETTGTEAFF.

The chain recombines TRBV7-2 with TRBJ2-3; D gene unclear. Looked up from germline, CDR1 is SGHTA and CDR2 is FQGNSA. The CDR3 contains 13 residues. V gave up 7 bases and J gave up 1 base, with 9 bases separating them. The CDR3 nucleotides are TGTGCCAGCAAGACAAGTGGCACAGATACGCAGTATTTT. Amino acid sequence: CASKTSGTDTQYF.

This chain uses TRBV18 with TRBJ2-2, with 7 bases lining up with TRBD2. V was clipped by 0 bases and J by 5 bases; unmatched bases: 6. The CDR3 sequence is 16 residues long. Per the germline V gene, CDR1 is KGHSH and CDR2 is LQKENI. Here the CDR3 DNA reads TGTGCCAGCTCACCACCATTCTCGGGAGGAACCGGGGAGCTGTTTTTT. Protein: CASSPPFSGGTGELFF.

The chain joins TRBV7-2 to TRBJ1-1; D is possibly TRBD1 (5 bases). V lost 5 bases and J lost 5, with 18 bases in between. CDR1 is SGHTA, CDR2 FQGNSA, per germline. This CDR3 region has 15 residues. The CDR3 here is CASSLIQGKGTEAFF. The CDR3, as DNA: TGTGCCAGCAGCCTCATTCAGGGAAAGGGAACTGAAGCTTTCTTT. Based on the CDR3 plus reference TRBV7-2 and TRBJ1-1, the full variable domain is GAGVSQSPSNKVTEKGKDVELRCDPISGHTALYWYRQSLGQGLEFLIYFQGNSAPDKSGLPSDRFSAERTGGSVSTLTIQRTQQEDSAVYLCASSLIQGKGTEAFFGQGTRLTVV.

The rearrangement links TRBV5-1 to TRBJ2-3; D tentatively reads TRBD1 or TRBD2 (5 bases each). In germline, CDR1 is SGHRS, CDR2 YFSETQ. V lost 1 base and J lost 0, with 12 bases in between. The CDR3 is 16 residues long. CDR3 in amino acids: CASSLYIGASTDTQYF. In nucleotides, the CDR3 is TGCGCCAGCAGCTTGTATATCGGGGCTAGCACAGATACGCAGTATTTT.

The gene calls are TRBV6-5 and TRBJ1-5; 8 bases line up with TRBD1. Germline CDR1 reads MNHEY; CDR2 reads SVGAGI. V trimming: 7 bases; J trimming: 4 bases; junction bases outside the gene matches: 3. The CDR3 totals 13 residues. CDR3 in DNA: TGTGCCAGCACAGGGGGCGCGAATCAGCCCCAGCATTTT. It encodes CASTGGANQPQHF.

V gene TRBV5-4 combines with J gene TRBJ1-1; D is possibly TRBD1 (5 bases). Germline loops: CDR1 SGHNT, CDR2 YYREEE (reference sequence). V was pared by 4 bases and J by 1 base, with 20 bases between. This CDR3 has 17 residues. The DNA for the CDR3 is TGTGCCAGCAGCCCGGGGGTTTACGGTCTCCCGAACACTGAAGCTTTCTTT. Encoded protein: CASSPGVYGLPNTEAFF.

Concerning this clone itself: This same CDR3 is encoded by further DNA sequences in the sample. The genes are TRBV5-1 and TRBJ1-1; possible D gene TRBD1, 5 bases. V dropped 3 bases and J dropped 0 bases, with 9 bases sitting between them. Germline values: CDR1 SGHRS, CDR2 YFSETQ. This CDR3 has 14 residues. The DNA of the CDR3 is TGCGCCAGCAGCTCAGGGACCTTGAACACTGAAGCTTTCTTT. Its translation is CASSSGTLNTEAFF.

The rearrangement uses TRBV5-4 and TRBJ2-5; D not resolved. Germline CDR1 reads SGHNT; CDR2 reads YYREEE (reference sequence). V lost 4 bases to trimming and J lost 1 base, with 11 bases between them. The CDR3 loop spans 14 amino acids. CDR3 protein: CASSPSAIQETQYF. Here the CDR3 DNA reads TGTGCCAGCAGCCCCTCGGCTATCCAAGAGACCCAGTACTTC.

The chain recombines TRBV5-6 with TRBJ2-3, with D unresolved. V lost 1 base to trimming and J lost 3 bases, with 3 bases between them. The CDR3 contains 12 residues. Germline V CDR1 and CDR2: SGHDT, YYEEEE. For the CDR3, the DNA is TGTGCCAGCAGCTTGTGGACAGATACGCAGTATTTT. Translated: CASSLWTDTQYF.

This clone has only one observation. This chain joins TRBV18 and TRBJ2-3, with D perhaps matching TRBD1 (6 bases). V gave up 3 bases and J gave up 2 bases, with 12 bases separating them. This CDR3 has 15 residues. Germline V CDR1 and CDR2: KGHSH, LQKENI. CDR3 region: CASSPLGQNTDTQYF. The CDR3 DNA sequence: TGTGCCAGCTCACCGCTCGGACAGAACACAGATACGCAGTATTTT.

This clone showed up many times. The DNA for the CDR3 is TGTGCCAGCAGCCTCAGCGTGTCAGGGGGCAGCAATCAGCCCCAGCATTTT. This encodes CASSLSVSGGSNQPQHF. V gene TRBV7-9 combines with J gene TRBJ1-5; 8 nucleotides match TRBD1. The junction had 10 bases not matched to a gene; V was cut back by 5 bases and J by 1 base. There are 17 residues in the CDR3. From germline, CDR1 is SEHNR and CDR2 FQNEAQ (reference sequence).

Details on this clone: This sequence may be a read error, since a much larger clone differs from it by one base. CDR3 sequence: CASSFYSNQPQHF. The CDR3 DNA is TGTGCCAGCAGCTTTTATAGCAATCAGCCCCAGCATTTT. The rearrangement uses TRBV7-2 and TRBJ1-5; D not resolved. The length of the CDR3 is 13 residues. From germline, CDR1 is SGHTA and CDR2 FQGNSA. Between the trimmed V and J ends, which lost 3 bases and 0 bases, there was a span of 3 bases.

V and J are TRBV7-6 and TRBJ1-6, with TRBD1 as a possible D gene (6 bases). Between the trimmed V and J ends, which lost 1 base and 10 bases, there was a span of 14 bases. Germline CDR1 reads SGHVS; CDR2 reads FNYEAQ. The CDR3 spans 15 residues. The CDR3 coding sequence is TGTGCCAGCAGCTTAGTAGGCAGGGGCGAATCACCCCTCCACTTT. Its protein product is CASSLVGRGESPLHF.

This clone has just a few counts. The chain employs TRBV18 and TRBJ2-1; D gene ambiguous. Germline loops: CDR1 KGHSH, CDR2 LQKENI. V dropped 6 bases and J dropped 0 bases, with 9 bases sitting between them. The CDR3 has 14 residues. The CDR3 here is CASSSQRSYNEQFF. The CDR3 nucleotides are TGTGCCAGCTCGTCACAGCGCTCCTACAATGAGCAGTTCTTC.

The genes are TRBV5-4 and TRBJ1-1; 9 nucleotides match TRBD1. CDR1 is SGHNT, CDR2 YYREEE, per germline (reference sequence). J gave up 5 bases and V 4 bases, and 6 bases lay outside the gene matches. The CDR3 sequence is 14 residues long. The CDR3 DNA is TGTGCCAGCAGCCCGGGACAGGGAAGAACTGAAGCTTTCTTT. Translation: CASSPGQGRTEAFF. Together with reference TRBV5-4 and TRBJ1-1, the CDR3 gives the full variable domain: ETGVTQSPTHLIKTRGQQVTLRCSSQSGHNTVSWYQQALGQGPQFIFQYYREEENGRGNFPPRFSGLQFPNYSSELNVNALELDDSALYLCASSPGQGRTEAFFGQGTRLTVV.

This clone appeared a few times. The genes are TRBV18 and TRBJ1-3; 7 bases fit TRBD1. Losses at the gene ends were 3 bases for V and 4 bases for J; bases not matched to a gene: 12. The germline V gene has CDR1 KGHSH and CDR2 LQKENI. The CDR3 contains 17 residues. In nucleotides, the CDR3 is TGTGCCAGCTCACCCCCAGAGGGGGCGCCCCTCGGAAACACCATATATTTT. Translated, it gives CASSPPEGAPLGNTIYF.

This clone was counted only a few times. The chain combines TRBV4-1 with TRBJ1-1; D is perhaps TRBD1 (5 bases). The CDR3 consists of 15 residues. The V end was cut by 0 bases, the J end by 4 bases, with 12 bases between. Per germline, CDR1 MGHRA and CDR2 YSYEKL. CDR3 amino acids: CASSQEWGVSTEAFF. The DNA for the CDR3 is TGCGCCAGCAGCCAAGAGTGGGGGGTGAGCACTGAAGCTTTCTTT.

CDR3 coding DNA: TGTGCCAGCACCCCGGGGTGGACAGAGGGGGCTAATTCACCCCTCCACTTT. It yields the protein CASTPGWTEGANSPLHF. The chain is built from TRBV11-2 and TRBJ1-6, with TRBD1 identical over 7 bases. The germline V gene encodes CDR1 SGHAT and CDR2 FQNNGV. The CDR3 covers 17 residues. The V and J ends lost 7 bases and 6 bases, in that order; junction bases with no gene match: 15.

This clone was picked up a small number of times. Here the CDR3 reads CATSGRTSDADTQYF. Here the CDR3 DNA reads TGTGCCACCAGCGGGCGGACTAGCGACGCAGATACGCAGTATTTT. The V and J genes are TRBV15 and TRBJ2-3; 9 bases agree with TRBD2. Trimming at V came to 5 bases and at J to 4 bases, leaving 7 bases not matched to a gene. CDR1 is LNHNV and CDR2 is YYDKDF in the germline V gene (reference sequence). The CDR3 contains 15 residues.

This clone was seen only a few times. This chain uses TRBV10-3 with TRBJ1-1; the D is unclear. In germline, CDR1 is ENHRY, CDR2 SYGVKD. Trimming pared 8 bases from V and 0 bases from J, leaving 7 bases between. The CDR3 has 12 residues. The CDR3 region is CAISSVNTEAFF. Written as DNA, the CDR3 is TGTGCCATCTCGTCGGTGAACACTGAAGCTTTCTTT.

This clone was seen at least ten times. This chain links TRBV7-9 with TRBJ1-2; D gene unclear. The V end lost 0 bases, the J end lost 8 bases, and 16 bases lay between the germline ends. The CDR3 is made up of 15 amino acids. Germline loops: CDR1 SEHNR, CDR2 FQNEAQ (reference sequence). The CDR3 sequence: CASSLAVGGESGYTF. The CDR3 coding sequence is TGTGCCAGCAGCTTAGCGGTAGGAGGAGAAAGCGGCTACACCTTC.

The chain couples TRBV6-5 to TRBJ2-1; 7 positions agree with TRBD2. Per the germline V gene, CDR1 is MNHEY and CDR2 is SVGAGI. This CDR3 has 15 amino acids. V shed 0 bases, J shed 3 bases, and the junction held 2 bases outside the gene matches. Here the CDR3 reads CASSYSGGIYNEQFF. As DNA, the CDR3 is TGTGCCAGCAGTTACTCGGGGGGGATCTACAATGAGCAGTTCTTC.

The rearrangement links TRBV2 to TRBJ2-2; tentative D call: TRBD1 (6 bases). Germline V CDR1 and CDR2: SNHLY, FYNNEI. CDR3 length: 14 residues. Trimming took 6 bases from V and 4 from J, leaving 12 bases between them. The CDR3 reads CASRDTGRTGELFF. The CDR3 DNA reads TGTGCCAGCAGGGACACAGGGCGCACCGGGGAGCTGTTTTTT.

The chain couples TRBV5-6 to TRBJ2-1, with 10 nucleotides matching TRBD2. CDR3 length: 16 residues. After removal of 2 bases from V and 8 bases from J, the junction contained 10 bases not matched to a gene. Per germline, CDR1 SGHDT and CDR2 YYEEEE. The CDR3 sequence is CASSFPASGSFDEQFF. The CDR3 DNA sequence: TGTGCCAGCAGCTTTCCGGCTAGCGGGAGCTTCGATGAGCAGTTCTTC.

In regard to this clone: Other DNA sequences within the sample encode an identical CDR3. V is TRBV2 and J is TRBJ1-6; D is unclear. Trimming took 8 bases from V and 0 from J, leaving 5 bases between them. Germline values: CDR1 SNHLY, CDR2 FYNNEI. The CDR3 totals 13 residues. The CDR3 DNA reads TGTGCCAGCTCAAGCTCCTATAATTCACCCCTCCACTTT. Translated, it gives CASSSSYNSPLHF.

The chain combines TRBV9 with TRBJ2-6, with D perhaps assigned TRBD1 or TRBD2 (6 bases each). Trimming removed 3 bases at V and 0 bases at J, with 22 bases between. CDR1 SGDLS and CDR2 YYNGEE come from the germline V gene. CDR3 length: 20 residues. CDR3 amino acids: CASSEAEDRLGSSGANVLTF. The DNA of the CDR3 is TGTGCCAGCAGCGAGGCCGAGGACAGACTAGGGTCCTCTGGGGCCAACGTCCTGACTTTC.